A selection of T cell receptor beta chains follows, all from one sample in a study of T cells in Graves' hyperthyroidism and ophthalmopathy. MiXCR was run by TCRdb on the multiplex PCR reads, yielding one entry per CDR3 protein. The sample shows more than 95,000 distinct CDR3 sequences, approximately 50% of them seen only once. Sequencing used blood. The source is a man aged 35 to 55 with Graves' hyperthyroidism. Both conserved end residues are trimmed from each CDR3. Only some rows state a clone size, as once, few, many or a class for expanded clones.

j_gene | abundance | len | v_gene | CDR3aa
TRBJ1-1 | NA | 12 | TRBV27 | ASSLFGRYTEAF
TRBJ2-7 | NA | 12 | TRBV19 | ASSKRTGTYEQY
TRBJ1-1 | NA | 13 | TRBV11-2 | ASSLYPGAGTEAF
TRBJ2-5 | NA | 8 | TRBV7-6 | ASRGVTQY
TRBJ2-1 | NA | 11 | TRBV6-6 | ASSYNWLREQF
TRBJ1-4 | many | 10 | TRBV11-3 | ASSRDGEKLF
TRBJ1-2 | NA | 12 | TRBV9 | ASSERLADYGYA
TRBJ2-7 | many | 11 | TRBV2 | ASSGVTGYEQY
TRBJ2-1 | many | 12 | TRBV20-1 | SARGVSGYNEQF
TRBJ1-3 | NA | 11 | TRBV6-6 | ACSYLTGNIIY
TRBJ2-7 | NA | 14 | TRBV3-1 | ASSPEGLAGEDEQY
TRBJ2-3 | NA | 14 | TRBV7-9 | ASSLGMAGGGDTQY
TRBJ1-2 | NA | 11 | TRBV20-1 | SARTGGIHGYT
TRBJ2-7 | NA | 13 | TRBV5-1 | ASSSVGTGDYEQY
TRBJ2-7 | NA | 12 | TRBV20-1 | SARDWQGAREQY
TRBJ2-5 | NA | 9 | TRBV11-1 | ASSTAETQY
TRBJ2-6 | many | 13 | TRBV4-3 | ASSQVATVANVLT
TRBJ1-5 | NA | 13 | TRBV20-1 | SATRDNRASQPQH
TRBJ1-4 | many | 15 | TRBV7-9 | ASSGSTGGAPNEKLF
TRBJ2-3 | many | 12 | TRBV11-2 | ASSPGTGTDTQY
TRBJ2-5 | many | 12 | TRBV7-9 | ASSPGAVQETQY
TRBJ2-1 | NA | 15 | TRBV2 | ASSVVTGTGGNNEQF
TRBJ2-6 | NA | 16 | TRBV15 | ATSTDRDRSSGANVLT
TRBJ2-2 | many | 10 | TRBV5-1 | ASSFSSGELF
TRBJ1-2 | many | 13 | TRBV5-6 | ASSLGSTGGHGYT